This T cell receptor (beta chain) was sequenced for a study of blood T cell repertoires in COVID-19. Study background: Sources were T cells, B-cell-depleted T cells, or PBMCs; the material itself was cDNA or gDNA.

CDR1 and CDR2 from the germline V gene are SNHLY and FYNNEI. The CDR3 length is 16 residues. The junction had 12 bases not matched to a gene; V was cut back by 4 bases and J by 4 bases. Original handling: Researchers report that nucleated cell counts were estimated from reference gene primer amplification. TCRdb keeps only in-frame clones here, not all; method: immunoSEQ multiplex PCR. The DNA gave D and trimming, while V, J and clone size come from that table. The repertoire holds approximately 140,000 clones, with roughly 76% as singletons. The receptor was derived from a man at least 80 years old with acute or convalescent COVID-19. The chain employs TRBV2 and TRBJ1-2, with 7 bases identical to TRBD1. Sequences were obtained from peripheral blood. CDR3 sequence reads: CASSAVLSDRVYGYTF. In nucleotides, the CDR3 is TGTGCCAGCAGTGCCGTGCTGAGTGACAGGGTCTATGGCTACACCTTC.